This record looks at one TCR beta chain sequence and its context. The data stem from a study of blood T cell repertoires in COVID-19. Some clones are missing from TCRdb's copy, which holds only in-frame ones; the method was immunoSEQ multiplex PCR. Found here are around 100,000 clones, approximately 92% of them singletons; the top ten hold more than 5.5%. The receptor's source is a man between 70 and 80 years old with acute or convalescent COVID-19. The sample comprised peripheral blood.

The chain's CDR3 is CASSSPLAGRNEQFF. For the CDR3, the DNA is TGTGCCAGCAGCTCCCCACTAGCGGGACGCAATGAGCAGTTCTTC. This chain joins TRBV7-2 and TRBJ2-1; 10 bases map to TRBD2. The CDR3 is 15 amino acids. V was pared by 4 bases and J by 6 bases, with 6 bases of the junction left unmatched. CDR1 and CDR2 from the germline V gene are SGHTA and FQGNSA.